These 28 T cell receptor beta chains were sequenced from one sample in a study of T cells expressing NK-cell markers. Using the 5' RACE reads, TCRdb records one entry per CDR3 protein without DNA. Its clone listing holds some 410,000 distinct CDR3 sequences. The source material was blood T cells: a sorted CD56 or NKG2C T cell subset, CD4+ or CD8+ T cells, or bulk PBMC T cells (not recorded which). The origin of the receptors is a woman aged 18 to 75 in good health.

This chain's CDR3 is CASTKLIPYEQFF. This chain uses TRBV7-9 with TRBJ2-1. Germline CDR1 reads SEHNR; CDR2 reads FQNEAQ (reference sequence). The CDR3 runs 13 residues.

V is TRBV12-3 or TRBV12-4 and J is TRBJ1-1; TCRdb's D gene call, TRBD1, goes unchecked for lack of DNA. The CDR3 contains 14 residues. The CDR3 sequence: CASREGLLNTEAFF.

This rearrangement joins TRBV5-1 to TRBJ2-3; TCRdb returns TRBD2, unconfirmable since there is no DNA. The CDR3 consists of 15 residues. CDR1 SGHRS and CDR2 YFSETQ come from the germline V gene. The CDR3 here is CASSPAGLATDTQYF.

The chain links TRBV12-3 or TRBV12-4 to TRBJ2-2. The CDR3 has 14 residues. This CDR3 is CASSSSGVPGELFF.

The J gene is TRBJ1-2, the V gene TRBV5-1; TCRdb selects TRBD1, and the lack of DNA leaves this call unchecked. CDR1 SGHRS and CDR2 YFSETQ come from the germline V gene. The CDR3 covers 14 residues. CDR3 sequence reads: CASSLGTETYGYTF. Using reference TRBV5-1 and TRBJ1-2 for the parts outside the CDR3, the full variable domain is KAGVTQTPRYLIKTRGQQVTLSCSPISGHRSVSWYQQTPGQGLQFLFEYFSETQRNKGNFPGRFSGRQFSNSRSEMNVSTLELGDSALYLCASSLGTETYGYTFGSGTRLTVV.

The chain carries TRBV27 and TRBJ2-2; absent DNA, TCRdb's TRBD1 call cannot be checked. Looked up from germline, CDR1 is MNHEY and CDR2 is SMNVEV (reference sequence). This CDR3 spans 14 amino acids. CDR3 region: CASMRGHTRGELFF.

The J gene is TRBJ2-1, the V gene TRBV30; TCRdb calls TRBD1, which cannot be checked without DNA. This CDR3 region has 15 residues. CDR1 is GTSNPN and CDR2 is SVGIG in the germline V gene (reference sequence). CDR3 protein: CAWSGGQGEVNEQFF.

V is TRBV7-9 and J is TRBJ1-3; no DNA is available, so the TRBD1 call from TCRdb remains unchecked. This CDR3 is built from 12 residues. CDR1 and CDR2 from the germline V gene are SEHNR and FQNEAQ (reference sequence). The CDR3 sequence is CASSSDSKKIYF.

J is TRBJ1-2 and V is TRBV7-2; TCRdb's D call of TRBD1 is untestable without DNA. The germline gives CDR1 SGHTA, CDR2 FQGNSA. CDR3 size: 15 residues. The CDR3 here is CASSFEGGDNYGYTF.

The chain links TRBV5-4 to TRBJ2-3. CDR1 and CDR2 (germline): SGHNT, YYREEE (reference sequence). This CDR3 has 14 amino acids. The CDR3 reads CASREGVSTDTQYF.

The chain has TRBV6-5 and TRBJ2-3; TCRdb picks TRBD2, but there is no DNA to check that call. Germline loops: CDR1 MNHEY, CDR2 SVGAGI. The CDR3 extends over 15 amino acids. CDR3 residues: CASSYSGGFTDTQYF.

The chain carries TRBV3-1 and TRBJ1-6; as DNA is missing, the TRBD1 call by TCRdb cannot be tested. CDR1 and CDR2 from the germline V gene are LGHDT and YNNKEL (reference sequence). CDR3 size: 16 residues. CDR3 sequence reads: CASSQARGRVTSPLHF.

The chain is built from TRBV27 and TRBJ1-1; the TRBD1 assignment by TCRdb is unverifiable without DNA. CDR3 size: 14 residues. Germline V gene sequence: CDR1 MNHEY, CDR2 SMNVEV (reference sequence). This CDR3 reads CASSPGQWDTEAFF.

The V call is TRBV5-1, the J call TRBJ2-1; TCRdb proposes TRBD2, but this gene call is untestable without DNA. The CDR3 sequence is 15 residues long. Per germline, CDR1 SGHRS and CDR2 YFSETQ. The CDR3 region is CASSWGLAGGDEQFF.

The gene calls are TRBV3-1 and TRBJ2-1; the TRBD2 assignment by TCRdb is unverifiable without DNA. The CDR3 is made up of 13 amino acids. Germline values: CDR1 LGHDT, CDR2 YNNKEL (reference sequence). CDR3 protein: CASRQGTGHEQFF.

The CDR3 protein is CSARDPGGSSYNEQFF. The V and J genes are TRBV20-1 and TRBJ2-1; TCRdb indicates TRBD1, and absent DNA this call remains unverified. The germline CDR1 and CDR2 sequences are DFQATT and SNEGSKA (reference sequence). The CDR3 is made up of 16 amino acids.

The J gene is TRBJ2-7, the V gene TRBV12-3 or TRBV12-4; TCRdb reports TRBD2, a call that lacks DNA to check it against. There are 14 residues in the CDR3. The CDR3: CASSLTSGRDEQYF.

The chain couples TRBV7-2 to TRBJ1-1; TCRdb's D gene call, TRBD1, goes unchecked for lack of DNA. The germline gives CDR1 SGHTA, CDR2 FQGNSA. This CDR3 is built from 14 residues. The CDR3 loop is CASIPFLGNTEAFF.

The chain joins TRBV11-2 to TRBJ2-1; TCRdb's assignment of TRBD2 cannot be checked, as there is no DNA. The CDR3 length is 15 residues. CDR1 and CDR2 (germline): SGHAT, FQNNGV. The CDR3 is CASSQLAGAAKEQFF.

The J gene is TRBJ2-2, the V gene TRBV7-9; the D call of TRBD1 rests on TCRdb alone, since no DNA is present to check it. Germline V CDR1 and CDR2: SEHNR, FQNEAQ (reference sequence). CDR3 size: 17 residues. The CDR3 sequence is CASSPEGFRPNTGELFF.

The chain carries TRBV6-6 and TRBJ2-4; the TCRdb call, TRBD1, lacks DNA for checking. The germline V gene has CDR1 MNHNY and CDR2 SVGAGI (reference sequence). This CDR3 comprises 12 residues. CDR3 sequence reads: CASGQGKNIQYF.

The genes are TRBV11-2 and TRBJ1-1. From germline, CDR1 is SGHAT and CDR2 FQNNGV. This CDR3 has 12 amino acids. CDR3 region: CASSLGLNEAFF.

The gene calls are TRBV7-2 and TRBJ1-1; TCRdb's D call of TRBD1 is untestable without DNA. CDR3 length equals 13 residues. Germline assignment: CDR1 SGHTA and CDR2 FQGNSA. CDR3 in amino acids: CASSPGVGMQAFF.

J is TRBJ1-2 and V is TRBV24-1. Germline loops: CDR1 KGHDR, CDR2 SFDVKD. The CDR3 covers 13 residues. CDR3 region: CATSGTANYGYTF.

CDR3 protein: CASSGSNGYTF. The chain carries TRBV4-3 and TRBJ1-2. The CDR3 covers 11 residues. Germline assignment: CDR1 LGHNA and CDR2 YSLEER.

This chain uses TRBV7-2 with TRBJ2-1; the TCRdb call, TRBD1, lacks DNA for checking. CDR1 and CDR2 (germline): SGHTA, FQGNSA. CDR3 size: 15 residues. CDR3 protein: CASSLASGGRDEQFF.

The chain recombines TRBV28 with TRBJ2-2; TCRdb lists TRBD1, though no DNA is available to test this call. CDR1 and CDR2 from the germline V gene are MDHEN and SYDVKM. This CDR3 is built from 16 residues. The CDR3 is CASSSAGTGDTGELFF.

J is TRBJ2-5 and V is TRBV2; TCRdb designates TRBD1, a call that cannot be tested without DNA. The CDR3 totals 13 residues. Looked up from germline, CDR1 is SNHLY and CDR2 is FYNNEI. This CDR3 is CASSSQGLETQYF.